These 28 T cell receptor beta chains originate from one sample sequenced in a study of blood T cell repertoires in COVID-19. Produced via immunoSEQ multiplex PCR; TCRdb's table is partial and in-frame only. The data contain 120,000 to 150,000 clones, roughly 76% of them singletons. Sequencing used peripheral blood. The receptors stem from an elderly man with acute or convalescent COVID-19.

This clone was picked up one time. This chain links TRBV3-1 (or the pseudogene TRBV3-2) with TRBJ2-5; 10 bases align to TRBD1. Germline V gives CDR1 LGHDT, CDR2 YNNKEL (reference sequence). J gave up 1 base and V 4 bases, and 3 bases lay outside the gene matches. The CDR3 length is 15 residues. CDR3 loop: CASSPGQGVQETQYF. CDR3 coding DNA: TGTGCCAGCAGCCCTGGACAGGGGGTCCAAGAGACCCAGTACTTC.

The chain links TRBV7-2 to TRBJ2-5; 7 bases are shared with TRBD1. The trim removed 4 bases at V and 3 bases at J, leaving 2 bases unmatched. CDR1 SGHTA and CDR2 FQGNSA come from the germline V gene. The CDR3 contains 13 residues. CDR3 amino acids: CASSSGQKETQYF. CDR3 DNA sequence: TGTGCCAGCAGCTCGGGACAGAAAGAGACCCAGTACTTC.

This rearrangement joins TRBV5-1 to TRBJ1-1; D is unresolved. The V end lost 5 bases, the J end lost 1 base, and 12 bases lay between the germline ends. CDR1 is SGHRS, CDR2 YFSETQ, per germline. The CDR3 length is 14 residues. CDR3 coding DNA: TGCGCCAGCAGTTATCCCCCTCCGAACACTGAAGCTTTCTTT. This codes for CASSYPPPNTEAFF.

J is TRBJ2-5 and V is TRBV2; 8 bases agree with TRBD1. V dropped 4 bases and J dropped 5; count of bases not matched to a gene: 6. In germline, CDR1 is SNHLY, CDR2 FYNNEI. CDR3 size: 14 residues. CDR3 sequence: CASSGTGKSETQYF. The DNA for the CDR3 is TGTGCCAGCAGTGGGACAGGGAAAAGCGAGACCCAGTACTTC.

The chain is built from TRBV29-1 and TRBJ2-7; a weak D match, TRBD2 (7 bases). Trimming shortened V by 4 bases and J by 2 bases, and 12 bases separated the two germline ends. The V gene's germline CDR1 is SQVTM and CDR2 ANQGSEA. The CDR3 is 13 amino acids. The CDR3 here is CSVGRGGPYEQYF. Here the CDR3 DNA reads TGCAGCGTTGGGAGGGGGGGTCCCTACGAGCAGTACTTC.

The V call is TRBV24-1, the J call TRBJ2-7; TRBD1 matches 9 bases. The CDR3 has 15 amino acids. The V segment lost 7 bases and the J segment 3 bases; nucleotides outside the gene matches: 9. Looked up from germline, CDR1 is KGHDR and CDR2 is SFDVKD. CDR3 protein: CATRGIWDRDYEQYF. The CDR3 DNA follows: TGTGCCACCAGGGGGATTTGGGACAGGGACTACGAGCAGTACTTC.

The V and J genes are TRBV6-5 and TRBJ1-3; 7 nucleotides align to TRBD1. The CDR3 loop spans 13 amino acids. V gave up 8 bases and J gave up 4 bases; unmatched junction bases: 5. Germline-derived CDR1 and CDR2 are MNHEY and SVGAGI. Here the CDR3 reads CASGVTGGNTIYF. The CDR3 nucleotides read TGTGCCAGCGGAGTGACAGGGGGAAACACCATATATTTT.

The chain combines TRBV7-2 with TRBJ2-5; 8 bases are shared with TRBD1. Germline CDR1 is SGHTA and CDR2 is FQGNSA. The CDR3 has 15 amino acids. Trimming took 5 bases from V and 4 from J; bases not matched to a gene: 9. The CDR3 protein is CASSPPQGGGETQYF. In DNA form, the CDR3 reads TGTGCCAGCAGCCCACCACAGGGGGGAGGAGAGACCCAGTACTTC.

For this clone: A read error may be the cause here, since a much bigger clone is one base away. This chain uses TRBV14 with TRBJ2-7; 8 bases map to TRBD1. The V gene end was trimmed by 1 base and the J gene end by 2 bases; junction bases not matched to a gene: 1. Germline V gene data show CDR1 as SGHDN and CDR2 as FVKESK. The CDR3 spans 14 residues. The CDR3 DNA follows: TGTGCCAGCAGCCAAGGGACAGGGCCCTACGAGCAGTACTTC. It translates to CASSQGTGPYEQYF.

The CDR3: CASSPTRGARTEAFF. CDR3 in DNA: TGTGCCAGCAGCCCCACCCGGGGGGCGCGAACTGAAGCTTTCTTT. The J gene is TRBJ1-1, the V gene TRBV27; D possibly corresponds to TRBD1 (6 bases). The CDR3 extends over 15 amino acids. Deletions cut 6 bases from V and 5 bases from J, with 19 bases between. Per the germline V gene, CDR1 is MNHEY and CDR2 is SMNVEV (reference sequence).

The chain uses TRBV29-1 and TRBJ1-1; 8 nucleotides agree with TRBD1. From germline, CDR1 is SQVTM and CDR2 ANQGSEA. This CDR3 spans 16 amino acids. V was clipped by 1 base and J by 0 bases; unmatched bases: 7. CDR3 sequence reads: CSVEGDRGGMNTEAFF. In DNA form, the CDR3 reads TGCAGCGTTGAAGGCGACAGGGGAGGCATGAACACTGAAGCTTTCTTT.

The V call is TRBV20-1, the J call TRBJ1-6, with TRBD1 matching 7 bases. CDR1 is DFQATT and CDR2 is SNEGSKA in the germline V gene (reference sequence). Trimming cost V 4 bases and J 6 bases; bases outside gene matches: 9. This CDR3 comprises 15 residues. CDR3 nucleotides: TGCAGTGCTATTGACAGGGTCCGTGGTAATTCACCCCTCCACTTT. Translated: CSAIDRVRGNSPLHF.

This clone was seen a single time. J is TRBJ2-7 and V is TRBV7-2; D is unclear. Trimming took off 5 bases at V and 5 bases at J, with 10 bases between the two ends. The CDR3 runs 12 residues. Germline V CDR1 and CDR2: SGHTA, FQGNSA. The CDR3 DNA reads TGTGCCAGCAGCCGCCGACAAGACGAGCAGTACTTC. This translates into CASSRRQDEQYF.

V usage is TRBV5-1 and J usage is TRBJ2-1, with D uncertain. CDR3 length: 15 residues. V was shortened by 4 bases and J by 5 bases, with 16 bases between the two germline ends. CDR1 is SGHRS and CDR2 is YFSETQ in the germline V gene. The CDR3 loop is CASSRDTASNNEQFF. DNA for the CDR3: TGCGCCAGCAGCAGAGATACAGCTTCTAACAATGAGCAGTTCTTC.

The chain combines TRBV6-6 with TRBJ2-5; the D gene is possibly TRBD2 (7 bases). The CDR3 extends over 16 amino acids. V lost 5 bases, J lost 2 bases, and 18 bases lay in between. Germline V gene data show CDR1 as MNHNY and CDR2 as SVGAGI (reference sequence). CDR3 sequence (DNA): TGTGCCAGCAGTCCCGGAGGGGGAGGGCGACAAGAGACCCAGTACTTC. Its protein is CASSPGGGGRQETQYF.

The chain links TRBV2 to TRBJ2-3, with 8 positions matching TRBD2. J gave up 2 bases and V 9 bases, and 16 bases lay outside the gene matches. Germline V gives CDR1 SNHLY, CDR2 FYNNEI. The CDR3 contains 17 residues. The CDR3 DNA sequence: TGTGCCAGACAGACGAAGAATAGCGGGGAGGCCACAGATACGCAGTATTTT. It is translated as CARQTKNSGEATDTQYF.

The chain links TRBV7-2 to TRBJ1-6; D is unresolved. CDR1 is SGHTA, CDR2 FQGNSA, per germline. The CDR3 sequence is 15 residues long. V shed 0 bases and J shed 6 bases, with 9 bases lying between them. The CDR3 here is CASSLARGFNSPLHF. The DNA of the CDR3 is TGTGCCAGCAGCTTAGCGCGGGGTTTTAATTCACCCCTCCACTTT.

The chain links TRBV15 to TRBJ1-6; D not certain. This CDR3 comprises 13 residues. Trimming removed 5 bases from V and 8 bases from J, with 10 bases in between. CDR1 and CDR2 (germline): LNHNV, YYDKDF (reference sequence). The CDR3 region is CATSPQTDSPLHF. CDR3 bases: TGTGCCACCAGCCCACAGACGGATTCACCCCTCCACTTT.

The chain links TRBV28 to TRBJ1-1; D is possibly TRBD1 (6 bases). The V end lost 10 bases, the J end lost 3 bases, and 27 bases lay between the germline ends. The length of the CDR3 is 17 residues. CDR1 and CDR2 (germline): MDHEN, SYDVKM. The CDR3 reads CATRTVTGLPRDTEAFF. The CDR3, as DNA: TGTGCCACAAGGACAGTTACTGGACTTCCGCGGGACACTGAAGCTTTCTTT. The full variable domain, in which reference TRBV28 and TRBJ1-1 provide the parts outside the CDR3, is DVKVTQSSRYLVKRTGEKVFLECVQDMDHENMFWYRQDPGLGLRLIYFSYDVKMKEKGDIPEGYSVSREKKERFSLILESASTNQTSMYLCATRTVTGLPRDTEAFFGQGTRLTVV.

This clone was seen just once. The chain carries TRBV19 and TRBJ2-2, with D hard to call. V was cut by 5 bases and J by 0 bases, with 10 bases left in between. Germline CDR1 and CDR2: LNHDA and SQIVND (reference sequence). The CDR3 has 15 residues. The CDR3 nucleotides read TGTGCCAGTAGTTTATTCCGGGCGAACACCGGGGAGCTGTTTTTT. Its protein product is CASSLFRANTGELFF.

This chain joins TRBV6-6 and TRBJ2-3, with 10 bases matching TRBD1. Germline CDR1 is MNHNY and CDR2 is SVGAGI (reference sequence). This CDR3 has 15 amino acids. Germline trimming cut 6 bases from V and 8 bases from J; bases unmatched to any gene: 11. CDR3 DNA sequence: TGTGCCAGCAGCCTGGGACAGGGGATTTCGGTTACGCAGTATTTT. The encoded protein is CASSLGQGISVTQYF.

V is TRBV11-2 and J is TRBJ2-3; TRBD2 aligns across 8 bases. Germline assignment: CDR1 SGHAT and CDR2 FQNNGV. V lost 1 base and J lost 1; bases outside the gene matches: 4. The CDR3 loop spans 16 amino acids. The CDR3 protein is CASSLAPSGRTDTQYF. The CDR3 DNA reads TGTGCCAGCAGCTTAGCACCTAGCGGGCGCACAGATACGCAGTATTTT.

This chain uses TRBV18 with TRBJ2-7; 7 bases are shared with TRBD1. V dropped 2 bases and J dropped 3; count of bases not matched to a gene: 10. Germline lookup yields CDR1 KGHSH and CDR2 LQKENI. The CDR3 has 16 amino acids. CDR3 in amino acids: CASSPVDRATLYEQYF. For the CDR3, the DNA is TGTGCCAGCTCACCAGTCGACAGGGCGACTCTCTACGAGCAGTACTTC.

J is TRBJ2-1 and V is TRBV29-1, with 8 positions matching TRBD1. This CDR3 is built from 13 residues. The germline gives CDR1 SQVTM, CDR2 ANQGSEA. The junction had 3 bases not matched to a gene; V was cut back by 7 bases and J by 1 base. The CDR3, as DNA: TGCAGCGAGAGGACAGGGTCCTACAATGAGCAGTTCTTC. Protein: CSERTGSYNEQFF.

The chain couples TRBV19 to TRBJ1-1, with D perhaps matching TRBD1 (6 bases). V was cut by 1 base and J by 0 bases, with 15 bases left in between. The CDR3 has 17 amino acids. CDR1 is LNHDA, CDR2 SQIVND, per germline (reference sequence). The CDR3 DNA reads as TGTGCCAGTAGTATAGTTGGGGGCAGCATAATGAACACTGAAGCTTTCTTT. Translated: CASSIVGGSIMNTEAFF.

This chain uses TRBV19 with TRBJ1-6; TRBD1 matches 7 bases. Germline CDR1 is LNHDA and CDR2 is SQIVND (reference sequence). This CDR3 spans 14 amino acids. Trimming removed 5 bases from V and 10 bases from J; junction bases left unmatched: 8. The CDR3 sequence: CASSPRQGGSPLHF. The CDR3 DNA reads TGTGCCAGTAGTCCGCGACAGGGAGGATCACCCCTCCACTTT.

This chain joins TRBV7-2 and TRBJ2-1, with D perhaps matching TRBD1 (6 bases). Germline values: CDR1 SGHTA, CDR2 FQGNSA. The V end was cut by 1 base, the J end by 11 bases, with 12 bases between. The CDR3 consists of 13 residues. The chain's CDR3 is CASSLDSGTKQFF. The CDR3 nucleotides read TGTGCCAGCAGCTTAGATAGTGGGACAAAGCAGTTCTTC.

The chain joins TRBV4-3 to TRBJ1-2; 10 bases agree with TRBD1. This CDR3 is built from 15 residues. V lost 1 base to trimming and J lost 6 bases; unmatched junction nucleotides: 5. CDR1 is LGHNA and CDR2 is YSLEER in the germline V gene. CDR3 sequence: CASSQGLGQGDGYTF. The DNA for the CDR3 is TGCGCCAGCAGCCAAGGACTAGGACAGGGGGATGGCTACACCTTC.